This TCR beta chain was recorded in a study of graft-versus-host responses after intestinal transplantation. Study in general: Anti-thymocyte globulin induction was given to all recipients, followed by tacrolimus and steroids for three to four years. Whole-study findings and limits: There were GvH clones found in recipient marrow, and some of them appeared first in ileum or blood. Early post-transplant declines in HvG were associated with peak levels of circulating GvH clones.

The germline V gene encodes CDR1 MDHEN and CDR2 SYDVKM. This CDR3 comprises 14 residues. The V gene lost 5 bases and the J gene lost 7 bases, with 18 bases spanning the gap. Points on this clone: Its antigen is currently unknown.

Here immunoSEQ multiplex PCR was the method, and the copy in TCRdb shows in-frame clones only, minus some. The table has about 120,000 clones, 85% to 95% seen once. The starting material was unstimulated CD8+ T cells sorted from spleen or lymph node cells, obtained before transplant. The clonotype originates from a human donor who was the organ donor for an intestinal transplant. This chain joins TRBV28 and TRBJ2-7; D is unresolved. Here the CDR3 reads CASSERVARLEQYF. The CDR3 nucleotides are TGTGCCAGCAGTGAACGGGTTGCGAGGTTAGAGCAGTACTTC.